The clone carrying this T cell receptor beta chain appeared once. These data originate in a study of blood T cell repertoires in COVID-19. Study in general: The United States, Italy and Spain were the sources of the acute and convalescent COVID-19 samples.

Across under 25 US areas, participants ranged in age from roughly 18 to 95 years. Exposed enrollees encountered a COVID-19 case at some point within 2 weeks before study entry. How the authors handled the data: The assay estimated nucleated cells by amplifying reference gene primers. TCRdb's table, derived via immunoSEQ multiplex PCR, lists solely in-frame clones and lacks some. V and J calls plus clone size are reproduced from that table; the DNA served to infer D and trimming. This table holds 240,000 or so clones, about 87% found once. The CDR3 contains 15 residues. Trimming left V 3 bases short and J 0 bases short, with 13 bases between. Looked up from germline, CDR1 is SGHNT and CDR2 is YYREEE (reference sequence).

This receptor was identified in a man aged 45 to 65 who had been exposed to COVID-19. The sample was PBMCs or T cells enriched from blood (not recorded which). The chain has TRBV5-4 and TRBJ2-7; tentative D call: TRBD1 (6 bases). Written as DNA, the CDR3 is TGTGCCAGCAGCTCAGGGGATCCAGGCTCCTACGAGCAGTACTTC. Amino acids: CASSSGDPGSYEQYF.